Sequencing of this TCR beta chain was carried out in a study of shared clonotypes between healthy human individuals. V shed 1 base, J shed 2 bases, and the junction held 4 bases outside the gene matches. Per the germline V gene, CDR1 is SGHRS and CDR2 is YFSETQ. The CDR3 consists of 15 residues. The method was immunoSEQ multiplex PCR; TCRdb's version includes in-frame clones alone and lacks a portion of them. The data show around 990,000 clones, with roughly 80% seen just once and 0.89% held by the top ten. The sequencing input was memory CD4+ T cells from PBMCs. Subset described: CD45RA-negative fraction. The V call is TRBV5-1, the J call TRBJ2-5, with TRBD2 matching 8 bases. The source is a man younger than 35 in good health. Some clones in this sample may be carry-over from other donors' samples. DNA for the CDR3: TGCGCCAGCAGCTTGCTTGGGACTAGGCAAGAGACCCAGTACTTC. Protein sequence: CASSLLGTRQETQYF.